The TCR beta chain under discussion was sequenced for a study of blood T cell repertoires in COVID-19. Study-level background: Italy, Spain and the United States were the sources of the convalescent and acute COVID-19 samples.

Participant age was roughly 18 to 90 years, and participants resided in around 24 US areas. Participants had their cohort set by participant-reported clinical history. Method: immunoSEQ multiplex PCR; TCRdb's copy keeps in-frame clones and lacks some. This table has hundreds of thousands of clones, roughly 87% appearing once. The source of this sequence is a woman in her twenties or thirties who had recovered from COVID-19. The sequenced material came from PBMCs or T cells enriched from blood (not recorded which).

The CDR3 bases are TGTGCCAGCAGTTTAATCAATGATGGCTACACCTTC. This translates into CASSLINDGYTF. V is TRBV28 and J is TRBJ1-2, with D uncertain. V lost 2 bases and J lost 6, with 7 bases in between. The CDR3 is 12 amino acids. Germline CDR1 is MDHEN and CDR2 is SYDVKM.